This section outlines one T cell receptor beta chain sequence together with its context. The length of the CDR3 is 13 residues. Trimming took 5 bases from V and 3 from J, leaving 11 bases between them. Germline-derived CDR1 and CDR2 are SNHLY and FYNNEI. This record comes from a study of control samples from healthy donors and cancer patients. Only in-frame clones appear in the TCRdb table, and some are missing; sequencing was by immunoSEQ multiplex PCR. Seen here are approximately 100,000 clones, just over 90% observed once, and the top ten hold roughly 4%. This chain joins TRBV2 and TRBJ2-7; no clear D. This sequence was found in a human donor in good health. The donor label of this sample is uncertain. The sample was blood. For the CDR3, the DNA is TGTGCCAGCAGTCGAACGATAAACTACGAGCAGTACTTC. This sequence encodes CASSRTINYEQYF.